These 17 T cell receptor beta chains came from one sample sequenced in a study of PD-L1 blockade in urothelial cancer. As to time point: peripheral blood 6 weeks after treatment start. The table came from immunoSEQ multiplex PCR; TCRdb's copy has only in-frame clones and leaves some out. This sample has around 62,000 clones, with 88% found just once. The sample was PBMCs, taken around atezolizumab (anti-PD-L1) treatment. The origin of the receptors is a man between 60 and 75 years old with urothelial cancer.

The rearrangement uses TRBV2 and TRBJ2-7; 8 nucleotides align to TRBD1. The CDR3 has 16 residues. In germline, CDR1 is SNHLY, CDR2 FYNNEI. Unmatched junction bases numbered 12, after V lost 6 bases and J lost 2 bases. In DNA, the CDR3 is TGTGCCAGCAGGAGGAACTACAAGGACAGGGCCTACGAGCAGTACTTC. Protein product: CASRRNYKDRAYEQYF.

This chain connects TRBV5-8 to TRBJ2-1; possibly TRBD1 for D (5 bases). The CDR3 consists of 16 residues. Germline assignment: CDR1 SGHTS and CDR2 YDEGEE. V shed 0 bases and J shed 8 bases, with 18 bases lying between them. CDR3 sequence (DNA): TGTGCCAGCAGCTTGGTTCAGGGCGCGACTCTGGATGAGCAGTTCTTC. Translated, it gives CASSLVQGATLDEQFF.

The gene calls are TRBV2 and TRBJ2-2; D gene ambiguous. V gave up 3 bases and J gave up 3 bases, with 8 bases separating them. The CDR3 length is 14 residues. From germline, CDR1 is SNHLY and CDR2 FYNNEI. Here the CDR3 reads CASSDVLHTGELFF. In DNA, the CDR3 is TGTGCCAGCAGTGACGTACTTCACACCGGGGAGCTGTTTTTT.

This chain links TRBV6-5 with TRBJ2-2, with 11 bases that match TRBD1. The CDR3 has 16 amino acids. The ends lost 2 bases at V and 5 bases at J; junction bases unmatched: 4. Germline V CDR1 and CDR2: MNHEY, SVGAGI. The CDR3 sequence is CASSYRTGGTTGELFF. The CDR3 coding sequence is TGTGCCAGCAGTTACCGGACAGGGGGCACGACCGGGGAGCTGTTTTTT.

The gene calls are TRBV5-1 and TRBJ2-1, with TRBD2 matching over 8 bases. This CDR3 region has 15 residues. Germline CDR1 is SGHRS and CDR2 is YFSETQ. Trimming at V came to 2 bases and at J to 6 bases, leaving 7 bases not matched to a gene. CDR3 residues: CASSFTAGVPNEQFF. The CDR3 DNA follows: TGCGCCAGCAGCTTTACAGCGGGAGTTCCCAATGAGCAGTTCTTC.

The genes are TRBV9 and TRBJ2-2, with a tentative D call TRBD1 (5 bases). CDR3 length equals 16 residues. Germline CDR1 is SGDLS and CDR2 is YYNGEE. Trimming removed 4 bases at V and 6 bases at J, with 19 bases between. CDR3 in DNA: TGTGCCAGCAGCACAACCCTTGGCCAAGGGGCCGGGGAGCTGTTTTTT. As protein: CASSTTLGQGAGELFF.

The chain employs TRBV6-5 and TRBJ2-1; 10 bases line up with TRBD1. Germline V lookup: CDR1 MNHEY, CDR2 SVGAGI. Unmatched junction bases numbered 9, after V lost 4 bases and J lost 6 bases. CDR3 length: 16 residues. CDR3 amino acids: CASSSNRDRGGNEQFF. In DNA, the CDR3 is TGTGCCAGCAGTTCCAACCGGGACAGGGGCGGCAATGAGCAGTTCTTC.

J is TRBJ1-3 and V is TRBV5-8, with D hard to call. Trimming took 4 bases from V and 10 from J, leaving 6 bases between them. Germline CDR1 reads SGHTS; CDR2 reads YDEGEE. The CDR3 is 10 amino acids. CDR3 loop: CASSPVTIYF. CDR3 nucleotides: TGTGCCAGCAGCCCCGTGACCATATATTTT.

The genes are TRBV7-3 and TRBJ2-2, with TRBD2 matching over 14 bases. CDR3 length: 22 residues. J was trimmed by 6 bases and V by 5 bases; bases with no gene match: 23. Germline V gene sequence: CDR1 SGHTA, CDR2 FQGTGA. DNA for the CDR3: TGTGCCAGCAGCCCCGCCGTCGGGTACGGGACTAGCGGGAGACTGTTATCCGGGGAGCTGTTTTTT. It yields the protein CASSPAVGYGTSGRLLSGELFF.

The chain combines TRBV6-6 with TRBJ2-3; 8 bases fit TRBD1. CDR3 length: 12 amino acids. Trimming took 6 bases from V and 11 from J; bases not matched to a gene: 7. CDR1 is MNHNY, CDR2 SVGAGI, per germline (reference sequence). DNA for the CDR3: TGTGCCAGCAGAGGGACAGGAAGCCTGCAGTATTTT. It translates to CASRGTGSLQYF.

About this clone: Mismatch with germline at one junction end may stem from a read error. CDR3 DNA: TGTGCTAGCAGCCACACGACGGGACAAAACACCGGGGAGCTGTTTTTT. It yields the protein CASSHTTGQNTGELFF. The chain employs TRBV7-7 and TRBJ2-2; D possibly corresponds to TRBD1 (6 bases). This CDR3 is 16 amino acids long. Looked up from germline, CDR1 is SSHAT and CDR2 is FNYEAQ (reference sequence).

J is TRBJ1-6 and V is TRBV5-6, with no clear D. This CDR3 is built from 17 residues. Trimming shortened V by 4 bases and J by 9 bases, and 23 bases separated the two germline ends. The germline gives CDR1 SGHDT, CDR2 YYEEEE. The CDR3, as DNA: TGTGCCAGCAGCCCGATGGGGAGGGATCTGAGGATTTCACCCCTCCACTTT. It codes for CASSPMGRDLRISPLHF.

The gene calls are TRBV7-9 and TRBJ1-3, with D perhaps matching TRBD1 (6 bases). V was cut by 2 bases and J by 2 bases, with 13 bases left in between. CDR1 SEHNR and CDR2 FQNEAQ come from the germline V gene (reference sequence). This CDR3 comprises 16 residues. The CDR3 region is CASSLSRGSAGNTIYF. The CDR3 DNA follows: TGTGCCAGCAGCTTAAGCAGGGGTTCGGCTGGAAACACCATATATTTT.

This sequence joins TRBV5-1 and TRBJ2-2; 8 positions agree with TRBD1. Germline lookup yields CDR1 SGHRS and CDR2 YFSETQ. V shed 0 bases and J 7 bases; nucleotides not matched to a gene: 5. The CDR3 loop spans 15 amino acids. CDR3 sequence reads: CASSLGQGYVGELFF. CDR3 nucleotide sequence: TGCGCCAGCAGCTTGGGACAGGGGTATGTCGGGGAGCTGTTTTTT.

The V call is TRBV6-6, the J call TRBJ1-5; 8 nucleotides align to TRBD1. Trimming removed 0 bases from V and 1 base from J; junction bases left unmatched: 2. Germline V CDR1 and CDR2: MNHNY, SVGAGI (reference sequence). The CDR3 has 16 amino acids. The CDR3 loop reads CASSYSPGGSNQPQHF. The CDR3 DNA sequence: TGTGCCAGCAGTTACTCACCAGGGGGCAGCAATCAGCCCCAGCATTTT.

The gene calls are TRBV5-1 and TRBJ2-5; 7 positions agree with TRBD2. V shed 5 bases and J 2 bases; nucleotides not matched to a gene: 3. The germline V gene encodes CDR1 SGHRS and CDR2 YFSETQ. The CDR3 sequence is 13 residues long. The chain's CDR3 is CASRRGSQETQYF. CDR3 DNA sequence: TGCGCCAGCAGGCGGGGGAGTCAAGAGACCCAGTACTTC.

The chain links TRBV11-2 to TRBJ1-1; D might be TRBD1 (5 bases). Germline CDR1 reads SGHAT; CDR2 reads FQNNGV. CDR3 length equals 14 residues. V lost 1 base, J lost 11 bases, and 17 bases lay in between. CDR3 sequence reads: CASSLVTARGTAFF. Written as DNA, the CDR3 is TGTGCCAGCAGCTTAGTTACAGCCCGGGGGACGGCTTTCTTT.